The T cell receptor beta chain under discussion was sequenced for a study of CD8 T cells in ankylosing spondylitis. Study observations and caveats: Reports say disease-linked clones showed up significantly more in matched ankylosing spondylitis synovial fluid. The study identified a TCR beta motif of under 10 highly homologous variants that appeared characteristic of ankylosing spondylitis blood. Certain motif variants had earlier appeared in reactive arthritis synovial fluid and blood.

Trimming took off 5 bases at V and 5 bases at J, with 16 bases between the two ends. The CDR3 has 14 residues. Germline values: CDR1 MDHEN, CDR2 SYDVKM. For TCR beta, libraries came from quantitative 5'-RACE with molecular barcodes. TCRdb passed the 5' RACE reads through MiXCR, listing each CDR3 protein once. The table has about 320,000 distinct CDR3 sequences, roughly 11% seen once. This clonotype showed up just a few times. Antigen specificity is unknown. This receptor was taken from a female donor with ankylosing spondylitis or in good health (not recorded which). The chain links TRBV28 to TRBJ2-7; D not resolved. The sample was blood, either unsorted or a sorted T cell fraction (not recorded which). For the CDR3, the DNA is TGTGCCAGCAGTCCTACGATGGGATTCCACGAGCAGTACTTC. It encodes CASSPTMGFHEQYF.